One sample yielded the 16 T cell receptor beta chains listed below, sequenced in a study of monozygotic twins with inflammatory bowel disease. No DNA is given; TCRdb re-called the 5' RACE reads and lists each CDR3 protein once. The sample features 88,000 or so distinct CDR3 sequences, with roughly 7.4% in its top ten. The sequencing sample was made of blood. The receptors shown here come from a human donor with ulcerative colitis or Crohn's disease, or a healthy co-twin of an affected twin (not recorded which).

The chain carries TRBV4-2 and TRBJ2-3; absent DNA, TCRdb's TRBD1 call cannot be checked. Germline values: CDR1 LGHNA, CDR2 YNFKEQ. The CDR3 is 15 residues long. CDR3 region: CASSPGMGSTDTQYF.

The chain links TRBV2 to TRBJ2-5. The CDR3 runs to 14 residues. Per the germline V gene, CDR1 is SNHLY and CDR2 is FYNNEI. The CDR3 spells CASSQMGPRETQYF.

The rearrangement links TRBV27 to TRBJ2-3; the TCRdb D gene call, TRBD1, has no DNA to confirm it. Germline-derived CDR1 and CDR2 are MNHEY and SMNVEV (reference sequence). The CDR3 sequence is 15 residues long. CDR3 amino acids: CASSWAGYSTDTQYF.

V gene TRBV11-2 combines with J gene TRBJ2-2; TCRdb's D gene call, TRBD2, goes unchecked for lack of DNA. Germline lookup yields CDR1 SGHAT and CDR2 FQNNGV. The CDR3 has 17 residues. The CDR3 reads CASSLRRLASNTGELFF. The full variable domain, completed using reference TRBV11-2 and TRBJ2-2, is EAGVAQSPRYKIIEKRQSVAFWCNPISGHATLYWYQQILGQGPKLLIQFQNNGVVDDSQLPKDRFSAERLKGVDSTLKIQPAKLEDSAVYLCASSLRRLASNTGELFFGEGSRLTVL.

The chain couples TRBV5-1 to TRBJ2-7; TCRdb's D gene call, TRBD1, goes unchecked for lack of DNA. The CDR3 loop spans 17 amino acids. Germline V gene lookup returns CDR1 SGHRS and CDR2 YFSETQ. The CDR3 loop is CASSLNPSGTAGYEQYF.

This rearrangement joins TRBV7-9 to TRBJ2-7; TCRdb gives TRBD1 as the D gene, but with no DNA this cannot be confirmed. The CDR3 runs to 14 residues. The germline gives CDR1 SEHNR, CDR2 FQNEAQ (reference sequence). The CDR3 loop is CASSPPMGASEQYF.

The CDR3 sequence is CASSPVGRGQRELFF. This chain joins TRBV3-1 and TRBJ2-2; TCRdb names TRBD1, which stays unverified in the absence of DNA. CDR1 LGHDT and CDR2 YNNKEL come from the germline V gene (reference sequence). This CDR3 is 15 amino acids long.

The chain carries TRBV11-2 and TRBJ1-1. The CDR3 loop spans 12 amino acids. Germline V gene sequence: CDR1 SGHAT, CDR2 FQNNGV. This CDR3 reads CASWRLDTEAFF.

The V and J genes are TRBV11-2 and TRBJ2-2; TCRdb calls TRBD1, which cannot be checked without DNA. This CDR3 has 18 amino acids. Germline CDR1 SGHAT, CDR2 FQNNGV. The CDR3 sequence: CASSLVLLAGAPTGELFF.

This chain connects TRBV19 to TRBJ2-1; TCRdb lists TRBD2, though no DNA is available to test this call. CDR3 size: 15 residues. Germline V gene lookup returns CDR1 LNHDA and CDR2 SQIVND (reference sequence). The CDR3 sequence: CASQQVSGTTNEQFF.

V usage is TRBV4-1 and J usage is TRBJ2-7. This CDR3 is 16 amino acids long. CDR1 and CDR2 from the germline V gene are MGHRA and YSYEKL. CDR3 in amino acids: CASSQVDLGWSYEQYF.

The chain has TRBV5-1 and TRBJ1-1; TCRdb selects TRBD1, and the lack of DNA leaves this call unchecked. The CDR3 runs 14 residues. Looked up from germline, CDR1 is SGHRS and CDR2 is YFSETQ. The CDR3 reads CASSVQGKGDEAFF.

The chain's CDR3 is CASSPQWRPAHEQYF. The genes are TRBV7-8 and TRBJ2-7. CDR3 size: 15 residues. Germline values: CDR1 SGHVS, CDR2 FQNEAQ.

The rearrangement joins TRBV7-8 to TRBJ2-2; the TRBD1 assignment by TCRdb is unverifiable without DNA. Germline values: CDR1 SGHVS, CDR2 FQNEAQ. The CDR3 runs 13 residues. CDR3 loop: CASSFPPPGELFF.

The chain links TRBV24-1 to TRBJ2-2; lacking DNA, the TRBD2 call made by TCRdb goes unchecked. From germline, CDR1 is KGHDR and CDR2 SFDVKD. The CDR3 sequence is 14 residues long. This CDR3 is CATGASGVTGELFF.

V is TRBV5-1 and J is TRBJ2-2. CDR1 is SGHRS, CDR2 YFSETQ, per germline. This CDR3 has 14 amino acids. The CDR3 sequence: CASSWGHNTGELFF. The whole variable domain, remainder taken from reference TRBV5-1 and TRBJ2-2, is KAGVTQTPRYLIKTRGQQVTLSCSPISGHRSVSWYQQTPGQGLQFLFEYFSETQRNKGNFPGRFSGRQFSNSRSEMNVSTLELGDSALYLCASSWGHNTGELFFGEGSRLTVL.